This T cell receptor (beta chain) derives from a study of identical twins. The cDNA had a unique molecular identifier and a template-switch universal primer site. TCRdb reprocessed the 5' RACE reads via MiXCR and lists one record per CDR3 protein. The sample consists of around 550,000 distinct CDR3 sequences, 15% of them appearing once. The study's findings and limits: In beta out-of-frame sequences, the excess sharing between twins was weaker. Out-of-frame alpha sequences common to twins were enriched for low generation probability.

This clonotype turned up a few times. Its antigen is not identified. Another study also made use of these data, one on yellow fever vaccine responses in identical twins. From that second work: A vaccine T cell response that seemed partly convergent and partly personalized was reported in twins.

This TCR came from a woman aged 18-29 years in good health. Sequenced material: CD4+ T cells sorted from blood.

In nucleotides, the CDR3 is TGTGCCATAAAAAGGGGGCGAGACGCAGATACGCAGTATTTT. Protein: CAIKRGRDADTQYF. V gene TRBV15 combines with J gene TRBJ2-3, with 7 bases aligning to TRBD1. J lost 4 bases, V lost 10 bases, and 11 bases had no gene match. Per the germline V gene, CDR1 is LNHNV and CDR2 is YYDKDF (reference sequence). The CDR3 loop spans 14 amino acids.